This T cell receptor (beta chain) came from a study of shared clonotypes between healthy human individuals. Clones were read by immunoSEQ multiplex PCR, and TCRdb kept only the in-frame ones, dropping some. The data show a few million clones, approximately 92% seen once. General study findings and limits: Donor scarcity curtailed the genetic and exposure-history diversity represented herein. A handful of donors showed sharing of 4.5% to 6% of naive CD4 clonotypes.

A word on this clone: No antigen is known for it.

This TCR derives from a man aged 18 to 29 in good health. Sequenced: naive CD4+ T cells sorted from blood. Subset here: CD45RA+ positively selected.

CDR3 DNA sequence: TGTGCCAGCAGCTTACTACGGACAGGGGCAACAGATACGCAGTATTTT. It codes for CASSLLRTGATDTQYF. This sequence joins TRBV7-2 and TRBJ2-3; TRBD1 aligns across 9 bases. Unmatched junction bases numbered 6, after V lost 2 bases and J lost 3 bases. Germline CDR1 and CDR2: SGHTA and FQGNSA. The CDR3 has 16 residues.